This T cell receptor beta chain was captured by sequencing in a study of T cell repertoires in cytomegalovirus infection. As for the study in general: Signatures in public TCR beta sequences pointed to both CMV infection and matching HLA type.

Per the germline V gene, CDR1 is SGHTA and CDR2 is FQGTGA. This CDR3 is 13 amino acids long. V lost 3 bases to trimming and J lost 0 bases, with 5 bases between them. This clonotype was recorded at least ten times. TCRdb fed the reads into MiXCR, producing one record per CDR3 protein. The table records roughly 280,000 distinct CDR3 sequences, around 15% of them present only once. The chain has TRBV7-3 and TRBJ2-5; D remains ambiguous. Material for sequencing was PBMCs. The sequence derives from a human donor in good health (CMV status not recorded). Some clones in this sample may be carry-over from other donors' samples. DNA of the CDR3: TGTGCCAGCAGCTTCGGAGACCAAGAGACCCAGTACTTC. Translated, it gives CASSFGDQETQYF.